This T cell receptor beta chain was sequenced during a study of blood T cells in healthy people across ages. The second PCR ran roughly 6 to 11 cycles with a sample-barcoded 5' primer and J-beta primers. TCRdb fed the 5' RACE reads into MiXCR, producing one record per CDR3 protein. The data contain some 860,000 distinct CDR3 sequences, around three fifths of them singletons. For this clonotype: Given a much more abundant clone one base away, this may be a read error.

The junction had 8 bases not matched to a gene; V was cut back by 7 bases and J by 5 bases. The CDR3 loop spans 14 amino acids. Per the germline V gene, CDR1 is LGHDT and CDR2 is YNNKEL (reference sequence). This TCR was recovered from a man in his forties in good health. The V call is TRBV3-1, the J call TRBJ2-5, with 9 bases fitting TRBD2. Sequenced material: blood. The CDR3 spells CASNQPGLAETQYF. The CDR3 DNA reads TGTGCCAGCAACCAGCCGGGACTAGCCGAGACCCAGTACTTC.